The 32 T cell receptor beta chains presented below share a single source sample, sequenced in a study of T cell changes during pregnancy in multiple sclerosis. Repertoires were generated with immunoSEQ multiplex PCR, while TCRdb's copy carries only in-frame clones and drops some. The sample holds under 50,000 clones, approximately 95% seen once. The sequencing here drew on CD8+ T cells from peripheral blood mononuclear cells, taken in the first trimester of pregnancy. The receptors derive from a female donor with multiple sclerosis, enrolled in a pregnancy study.

Of note for this clone: This CDR3 is also generated by other DNA sequences in the sample. CDR3 DNA sequence: TGTGCCAGCAGTGAGGCTAGCGGATCATCCTACGAGCAGTACTTC. Protein product: CASSEASGSSYEQYF. The chain links TRBV6-1 to TRBJ2-7, with 7 bases identical to TRBD2. The CDR3 totals 15 residues. Trimming at V came to 3 bases and at J to 1 base, leaving 6 bases not matched to a gene. Germline CDR1 is MNHNS and CDR2 is SASEGT.

The rearrangement links TRBV5-1 to TRBJ2-1; a possible D gene is TRBD2 (5 bases). The ends were cut back, 0 bases at V and 1 base at J, with 11 bases in the middle. The CDR3 is 16 residues long. Germline values: CDR1 SGHRS, CDR2 YFSETQ. The CDR3 DNA follows: TGCGCCAGCAGCTTGGAGGCCCCGGGATCCTACAATGAGCAGTTCTTC. It translates to CASSLEAPGSYNEQFF. Full variable domain (outside the CDR3, taken from reference TRBV5-1 and TRBJ2-1): KAGVTQTPRYLIKTRGQQVTLSCSPISGHRSVSWYQQTPGQGLQFLFEYFSETQRNKGNFPGRFSGRQFSNSRSEMNVSTLELGDSALYLCASSLEAPGSYNEQFFGPGTRLTVL.

This rearrangement joins TRBV27 to TRBJ2-1, with TRBD2 matching 9 bases. CDR3 length: 16 amino acids. With V trimmed by 7 bases and J by 2 bases, 9 bases remained unmatched. CDR1 and CDR2 from the germline V gene are MNHEY and SMNVEV (reference sequence). The CDR3 protein is CASNPESGRPYNEQFF. The DNA for the CDR3 is TGTGCCAGCAACCCCGAGAGCGGGAGGCCCTACAATGAGCAGTTCTTC.

The chain combines TRBV5-1 with TRBJ2-2; 8 nucleotides align to TRBD1. The CDR3 consists of 18 residues. V lost 1 base and J lost 5; bases outside the gene matches: 13. Germline loops: CDR1 SGHRS, CDR2 YFSETQ. The CDR3, as DNA: TGCGCCAGCAGCTTGAAGGCGGGCATGCAGGGGGCAACCGGGGAGCTGTTTTTT. Protein: CASSLKAGMQGATGELFF.

The chain combines TRBV29-1 with TRBJ2-7; TRBD2 matches at 7 bases. V was pared by 5 bases and J by 2 bases, with 6 bases of the junction left unmatched. The CDR3 totals 13 residues. The germline CDR1 and CDR2 sequences are SQVTM and ANQGSEA. CDR3 coding DNA: TGCAGCGTTCACGGGGCGGGGGCCTACGAGCAGTACTTC. Protein product: CSVHGAGAYEQYF.

This clone was recorded once. This chain connects TRBV19 to TRBJ2-1; 9 bases fit TRBD2. This CDR3 is built from 16 residues. V lost 3 bases and J lost 6; bases outside the gene matches: 9. The germline gives CDR1 LNHDA, CDR2 SQIVND (reference sequence). This CDR3 is CASSMMAGGPVNEQFF. CDR3 bases: TGTGCCAGTAGTATGATGGCGGGAGGGCCGGTCAATGAGCAGTTCTTC.

The chain has TRBV10-1 and TRBJ1-3; D is uncertain. Trimming stripped 11 bases from V and 7 bases from J, with 21 bases between. The germline CDR1 and CDR2 sequences are WNHNN and SYGVQD (reference sequence). This CDR3 is 14 amino acids long. The CDR3 sequence is CAARPGRDRNTIYF. Written as DNA, the CDR3 is TGCGCCGCACGACCGGGGAGGGATCGTAACACCATATATTTT.

The rearrangement joins TRBV6-5 to TRBJ2-7, with no clear D. This CDR3 has 15 residues. V dropped 2 bases and J dropped 6 bases, with 17 bases sitting between them. Germline CDR1 is MNHEY and CDR2 is SVGAGI. The CDR3 loop is CASSYDSLGVGEQYF. In DNA, the CDR3 is TGTGCCAGCAGTTACGATTCGCTAGGCGTCGGCGAGCAGTACTTC.

V gene TRBV13 combines with J gene TRBJ2-1; 10 bases agree with TRBD1. The CDR3 length is 15 residues. Looked up from germline, CDR1 is PRHDT and CDR2 is FYEKMQ (reference sequence). V shed 1 base and J 9 bases; nucleotides not matched to a gene: 6. The CDR3 nucleotides read TGTGCCAGCAGCTTAGCAAGGGACAGGGGTTTTGAGCAGTTCTTC. It translates to CASSLARDRGFEQFF.

The chain links TRBV19 to TRBJ1-5; TRBD1 might be the D (6 bases). The V end was cut by 2 bases, the J end by 0 bases, with 17 bases between. Germline loops: CDR1 LNHDA, CDR2 SQIVND (reference sequence). The CDR3 consists of 18 residues. The CDR3: CASSISPRDIYSNQPQHF. The CDR3 region has the DNA TGTGCCAGTAGTATATCCCCTCGGGACATTTATAGCAATCAGCCCCAGCATTTT.

The chain is built from TRBV9 and TRBJ2-3; 7 bases align to TRBD2. The CDR3 spans 16 residues. Germline V gene sequence: CDR1 SGDLS, CDR2 YYNGEE. Losses at the gene ends were 4 bases for V and 0 bases for J; bases not matched to a gene: 8. The CDR3 loop reads CASSTRSGGSTDTQYF. The CDR3 nucleotides are TGTGCCAGCAGCACCCGATCGGGGGGTAGCACAGATACGCAGTATTTT.

The V and J genes are TRBV6-7 and TRBJ2-7, with D unresolved. TRBV6-7 belongs to the ORF category, with a function that is uncertain. Trimming removed 7 bases at V and 7 bases at J, with 8 bases between. CDR3 size: 10 residues. The CDR3 DNA reads TGTGCCAGCACTTTCCTGGAGCAGTACTTC. Translated: CASTFLEQYF.

The CDR3 DNA sequence: TGTGCCAGCAGTGAAGGCAGGGTGGGGGGCACTGAAGCTTTCTTT. This gives the protein CASSEGRVGGTEAFF. The V gene is TRBV6-1, the J gene TRBJ1-1, with D perhaps TRBD1 (5 bases). Deletions cut 1 base from V and 4 bases from J, with 13 bases between. The CDR3 totals 15 residues. Germline V gives CDR1 MNHNS, CDR2 SASEGT.

The genes are TRBV5-1 and TRBJ2-5, with 14 positions matching TRBD2. Judging by the DNA end, TRBJ2-7 fits better; the J call may be wrong. The length of the CDR3 is 15 residues. From germline, CDR1 is SGHRS and CDR2 YFSETQ. The CDR3 nucleotides read TGCGCCAGCAGCTTGTCCGGGACTAGCGGGAGCGAGCAGTACTTC. Translation: CASSLSGTSGSEQYF.

This clone was counted a single time. The rearrangement links TRBV2 to TRBJ1-3; 7 nucleotides line up with TRBD1. This CDR3 is built from 15 residues. The trim removed 4 bases at V and 4 bases at J, leaving 7 bases unmatched. The germline V gene encodes CDR1 SNHLY and CDR2 FYNNEI. The CDR3: CASSGQGDSGNTIYF. The CDR3 DNA reads TGTGCCAGCAGTGGGCAGGGGGATTCAGGAAACACCATATATTTT.

CDR3 region: CASSPAGGHGYTF. CDR3 bases: TGTGCCAGCAGTCCGGCGGGGGGGCATGGCTACACCTTC. The chain uses TRBV7-9 and TRBJ1-2; a weak D match, TRBD1 (6 bases). The CDR3 has 13 amino acids. The V and J ends lost 6 bases and 6 bases respectively, with 14 bases between them. The germline gives CDR1 SEHNR, CDR2 FQNEAQ (reference sequence).

The rearrangement joins TRBV25-1 to TRBJ2-1; D is unclear. Germline-derived CDR1 and CDR2 are MGHDK and SYGVNS. The length of the CDR3 is 15 residues. The V and J ends lost 2 bases and 8 bases respectively, with 16 bases between them. The CDR3 is CASSETLGSPYEQFF. The CDR3 DNA reads TGTGCCAGCAGTGAAACCCTGGGCAGTCCTTATGAGCAGTTCTTC.

The chain couples TRBV7-9 to TRBJ2-2; D is perhaps TRBD2 (6 bases). Germline V CDR1 and CDR2: SEHNR, FQNEAQ (reference sequence). The CDR3 runs 14 residues. The germline V and J ends were trimmed by 7 bases and 7 bases, with 16 bases remaining between them. The CDR3 DNA reads TGTGCCAGCACTTGGGAGCGGGCCGACGGGGAGCTGTTTTTT. It is translated as CASTWERADGELFF.

The rearrangement joins TRBV5-6 to TRBJ2-7, with 8 nucleotides matching TRBD1. Germline CDR1 is SGHDT and CDR2 is YYEEEE. The CDR3 covers 15 residues. The J segment lost 3 bases and the V segment lost 0 bases, leaving 5 bases of the junction unmatched. CDR3 DNA: TGTGCCAGCAGCTTGGAATTTACAGGGGGCTACGAGCAGTACTTC. Translation gives CASSLEFTGGYEQYF.

The chain couples TRBV6-5 to TRBJ2-7; 9 nucleotides match TRBD1. The V segment lost 4 bases and the J segment 0 bases; nucleotides outside the gene matches: 4. The CDR3 is 15 residues long. The V gene's germline CDR1 is MNHEY and CDR2 SVGAGI. CDR3 sequence: CASSFQTGGSYEQYF. The CDR3 DNA reads TGTGCCAGCAGTTTCCAGACAGGGGGCTCCTACGAGCAGTACTTC.

The chain employs TRBV28 and TRBJ1-5, with D unresolved. Germline CDR1 reads MDHEN; CDR2 reads SYDVKM. CDR3 length equals 14 residues. V lost 2 bases to trimming and J lost 7 bases, with 12 bases between them. The CDR3 nucleotides are TGTGCCAGCAGTTTACAGGTCGGCCCGCAGCCCCAGCATTTT. The encoded protein is CASSLQVGPQPQHF.

The chain links TRBV28 to TRBJ2-7; 8 bases map to TRBD2. After removal of 6 bases from V and 1 base from J, the junction contained 11 bases not matched to a gene. This CDR3 region has 16 residues. Per germline, CDR1 MDHEN and CDR2 SYDVKM. In DNA, the CDR3 is TGTGCCAGCAGAAGCCGCCTAGCGGGTGATTCCTACGAGCAGTACTTC. This encodes CASRSRLAGDSYEQYF.

The chain is built from TRBV7-3 and TRBJ1-2; 11 bases match TRBD1. After removal of 4 bases from V and 4 bases from J, the junction contained 5 bases not matched to a gene. The CDR3 extends over 15 amino acids. CDR1 is SGHTA and CDR2 is FQGTGA in the germline V gene. CDR3 DNA sequence: TGTGCCAGCAGCTCCGGCGGGACAGGGGGCTATGGCTACACCTTC. It translates to CASSSGGTGGYGYTF.

This clone is labeled as medium-sized. V and J are TRBV5-1 and TRBJ1-1; D ambiguous. The CDR3 runs to 15 residues. V was clipped by 4 bases and J by 5 bases, with 18 bases between them. Germline CDR1 SGHRS, CDR2 YFSETQ. In DNA form, the CDR3 reads TGCGCCAGCAGCGGAACATTGCCGACGGGGACTGAAGCTTTCTTT. Its translation: CASSGTLPTGTEAFF.

This rearrangement joins TRBV5-4 to TRBJ2-7; D may be TRBD1 (5 bases). The CDR3 runs 12 residues. Trimming left V 2 bases short and J 3 bases short, with 6 bases between. Germline CDR1 SGHNT, CDR2 YYREEE (reference sequence). CDR3 amino acids: CASSFDSYEQYF. The DNA for the CDR3 is TGTGCCAGCAGCTTTGACAGCTACGAGCAGTACTTC.

The genes are TRBV4-2 and TRBJ2-1; 13 nucleotides line up with TRBD2. The length of the CDR3 is 22 residues. Germline V lookup: CDR1 LGHNA, CDR2 YNFKEQ. Trimming cost V 3 bases and J 5 bases; bases outside gene matches: 22. The CDR3 sequence: CASSHTRGWNTSGRASNNEQFF. The CDR3, as DNA: TGTGCCAGCAGCCATACTCGCGGGTGGAATACTAGCGGGAGGGCCAGCAACAATGAGCAGTTCTTC.

The V gene is TRBV4-1, the J gene TRBJ1-1; D ambiguous. Germline loops: CDR1 MGHRA, CDR2 YSYEKL. V lost 6 bases, J lost 2 bases, and 10 bases lay in between. The CDR3 has 13 residues. The CDR3: CASRESVNTEAFF. For the CDR3, the DNA is TGCGCCAGCAGAGAATCGGTCAACACTGAAGCTTTCTTT.

This clone appeared once. The V and J genes are TRBV27 and TRBJ1-5; D is undetermined. Germline-derived CDR1 and CDR2 are MNHEY and SMNVEV (reference sequence). The CDR3 spans 15 residues. The V gene lost 3 bases and the J gene lost 7 bases, with 16 bases spanning the gap. The chain's CDR3 is CASSLRGGPGQPQHF. In DNA form, the CDR3 reads TGTGCCAGCAGTTTGCGGGGTGGGCCGGGGCAGCCCCAGCATTTT.

V gene TRBV7-9 combines with J gene TRBJ2-5; 8 bases map to TRBD1. Trimming at V came to 4 bases and at J to 5 bases, leaving 9 bases not matched to a gene. The germline gives CDR1 SEHNR, CDR2 FQNEAQ (reference sequence). This CDR3 is built from 15 residues. In nucleotides, the CDR3 is TGTGCCAGCAGCTCCCCCAGGGACAGGAGGGAGACCCAGTACTTC. This encodes CASSSPRDRRETQYF.

The CDR3 nucleotides are TGTGCCACCAGCGGACTTATTGGGACAGACTATGGCTACACCTTC. Its protein is CATSGLIGTDYGYTF. The chain is built from TRBV15 and TRBJ1-2, with 7 bases matching TRBD1. Looked up from germline, CDR1 is LNHNV and CDR2 is YYDKDF (reference sequence). The CDR3 extends over 15 amino acids. The trim removed 5 bases at V and 3 bases at J, leaving 9 bases unmatched.

The chain uses TRBV15 and TRBJ2-1, with D possibly matching TRBD1 (5 bases). V gave up 5 bases and J gave up 10 bases, with 18 bases separating them. Germline-derived CDR1 and CDR2 are LNHNV and YYDKDF (reference sequence). CDR3 length: 14 residues. The CDR3 is CATSDPGRPGEQFF. The CDR3 DNA sequence: TGTGCCACCAGCGACCCAGGTCGGCCAGGGGAGCAGTTCTTC.

In its sample, this clone was seen once. Relative to the germline gene, one junction end is altered; a read error may explain this. The CDR3 coding sequence is TGTGCCAGCAGCTTAGAACCCTCTTGGCAGGCCATCCTCCGCTTT. It specifies CASSLEPSWQAILRF. The J gene is TRBJ1-1, the V gene TRBV7-2; D is undetermined. Germline CDR1 is SGHTA and CDR2 is FQGNSA. The CDR3 length is 15 residues. The entire variable domain, with the rest obtained from reference TRBV7-2 and TRBJ1-1, is as follows: GAGVSQSPSNKVTEKGKDVELRCDPISGHTALYWYRQSLGQGLEFLIYFQGNSAPDKSGLPSDRFSAERTGGSVSTLTIQRTQQEDSAVYLCASSLEPSWQAILRFGQGTRLTVV.